A selection of T cell receptor beta chains follows, all from one sample in a study of technical replicates of blood from a handful of donors. Measured with immunoSEQ multiplex PCR; TCRdb has only the in-frame clones, and not every one. Found here are more than 65,000 clones, 90% to 95% of them singletons; the top ten hold 0.35% to 0.45%. Material: T cells isolated from PBMCs. The receptor set was obtained from a human donor in good health. Each CDR3 is given with its conserved first and last residue. The D gene is left open where the match is weak. The size field is filled for only some rows; it gives once, few, many or a size class.

d_call	v_call	j_call	clone_size	cdr3_nt	cdr3_aa
NA	TRBV28	TRBJ1-1	NA	TGTGCCAGCAGTTACAAGGAAGCTTTCTTT	CASSYKEAFF
TRBD2	TRBV18	TRBJ2-7	NA	TGTGCCAGCTCACCGAGCGGGAGTTGGGGCGAGCAGTACTTC	CASSPSGSWGEQYF
NA	TRBV19	TRBJ2-7	NA	TGTGCCAGTTCTGTGCGGGGCCTCGAGCAGTACTTC	CASSVRGLEQYF
TRBD2	TRBV28	TRBJ2-7	once	TGTGCCAGCAGTTTACGACTAGCGGGAGACGCCTCGGGCGAGCAGTACTTC	CASSLRLAGDASGEQYF
TRBD2	TRBV7-9	TRBJ2-7	NA	TGTGCCAGCAGCTTCGATCAGCGGGAGCTGTCCTCCTACGAGCAGTACTTC	CASSFDQRELSSYEQYF
NA	TRBV12-2	TRBJ2-5	NA	TGTGCAAGTCGCTTAGTCTCCGTTCCGGGACTAGAAGAGACCCAGTACTTC	CASRLVSVPGLEETQYF
NA	TRBV5-8	TRBJ1-5	NA	TGTGCCAGCAGCTTGCGACCCCCAGGGGCCCGGCCCCAGCATTTT	CASSLRPPGARPQHF
TRBD1	TRBV6-4	TRBJ2-1	NA	TGTGCCAGCAGTCAAGAGGGGGCGCACAATGAGCAGTTCTTC	CASSQEGAHNEQFF
TRBD1	TRBV2	TRBJ2-5	NA	TGTGCCAGCAGGGGGGACAGGGGGTCGGAGACCCAGTACTTC	CASRGDRGSETQYF
TRBD2	TRBV29-1	TRBJ2-7	NA	TGCAGCGTTCTCGGGACTAGCGGGAGCGGTTCCTACGAGCAGTACTTC	CSVLGTSGSGSYEQYF
TRBD2	TRBV4-3	TRBJ2-1	NA	TGCGCCAGCAGCCAAGATCGGGGTAGCGGGAGAGGATCCAATGAGCAGTTCTTC	CASSQDRGSGRGSNEQFF
TRBD1	TRBV6-1	TRBJ1-4	NA	TGTGCCAGCAGTTTGACAGGGAGTGAAAAACTGTTTTTT	CASSLTGSEKLFF
TRBD1	TRBV11-3	TRBJ1-2	NA	TGTGCCAGCAGTTCGGACAGGGAAGATGGCTACACCTTC	CASSSDREDGYTF
TRBD1	TRBV19	TRBJ2-1	NA	TGTGCCAGTATCGAGACAGGGGACGTTGACAATGAGCAGTTCTTC	CASIETGDVDNEQFF
TRBD2	TRBV9	TRBJ2-1	NA	TGTGCCAGCACCAGCGGGAGGTTTAGTGAGCAGTTCTTC	CASTSGRFSEQFF
NA	TRBV2	TRBJ1-5	NA	TGTGCCAGCAGGCAGGGATCTCAGCCCCAGCATTTT	CASRQGSQPQHF
NA	TRBV13	TRBJ2-7	NA	TGTGCCAGCAGCTTAGAAACAGCCTACGAGCAGTACTTC	CASSLETAYEQYF
NA	TRBV19	TRBJ2-7	NA	TGTGCCAGTAGTATGCAGGGGCGGGACGAGCAGTACTTC	CASSMQGRDEQYF
NA	TRBV7-8	TRBJ1-2	NA	TGTGCCAGCAGGACCGGACAGACCTTTGCTGGCTACACCTTC	CASRTGQTFAGYTF
NA	TRBV4-2	TRBJ2-5	NA	TGTGCCAGCAGCCAAGAGGACAGCCAAGAGACCCAGTACTTC	CASSQEDSQETQYF
NA	TRBV6-1	TRBJ1-2	NA	TGTGCCAGCAGTGAAGTGAGGTTAGGCTACACCTTC	CASSEVRLGYTF
NA	TRBV4-2	TRBJ2-1	NA	TGTGCCAGCAGCCGTAGACTAGTCGATGAGCAGTTCTTC	CASSRRLVDEQFF
TRBD1	TRBV10-2	TRBJ2-7	NA	TGCGCCAGCAGAGGCATGGACAGGACCACCTACGAGCAGTACTTC	CASRGMDRTTYEQYF
NA	TRBV19	TRBJ1-5	NA	TGTGCCAGTAGTATTGGGTATATGGGGGCCAATCAGCCCCAGCATTTT	CASSIGYMGANQPQHF
TRBD2	TRBV7-6	TRBJ2-7	NA	TGTGCCAGCAGCTCCTCGCGGACTAGCGGGAGTCGTCAGGGGGACGAGCAGTACTTC	CASSSSRTSGSRQGDEQYF
NA	TRBV6-5	TRBJ2-3	NA	TGTGCCACACGGGGTTTAACTATCACAGATACGCAGTATTTT	CATRGLTITDTQYF